Following are 5 T cell receptor beta chains from one sample sequenced in a study of T cell responses to AZD1222 COVID-19 vaccine. The assay was immunoSEQ multiplex PCR, and TCRdb's table has in-frame clones only and misses some. The sample contains 99,000 or so clones, roughly 90% of which appear only once. Sample: peripheral blood, taken on day 0 of AZD1222 vaccination. Every receptor here comes from an adult in good health.

The chain couples TRBV10-3 to TRBJ2-5; D may be TRBD2 (5 bases). V was trimmed by 2 bases and J by 4 bases, leaving 17 bases between them. Germline V gives CDR1 ENHRY, CDR2 SYGVKD. This CDR3 region has 16 residues. The CDR3 nucleotides are TGTGCCATCAGTGAGGGTGGTCTTCTTGGAGGAGAGACCCAGTACTTC. It yields the protein CAISEGGLLGGETQYF.

V and J are TRBV19 and TRBJ1-4, with 9 bases fitting TRBD1. The CDR3 is 15 amino acids. With 4 bases clipped from V and 5 bases from J, the junction kept 5 bases outside the gene matches. CDR1 is LNHDA, CDR2 SQIVND, per germline (reference sequence). The CDR3 coding sequence is TGTGCCAGTAGTAGGGAGACAGGGGGGAATGAAAAACTGTTTTTT. Protein: CASSRETGGNEKLFF.

The J gene is TRBJ2-2, the V gene TRBV24-1; no clear D gene. The CDR3 spans 12 residues. V gave up 12 bases and J gave up 5 bases, with 12 bases separating them. CDR1 and CDR2 (germline): KGHDR, SFDVKD. CDR3 region: CAPSMGTGELFF. As DNA, the CDR3 is TGTGCCCCTTCGATGGGGACCGGGGAGCTGTTTTTT.

In regard to this clone: This same CDR3 is encoded by further DNA sequences in the sample. V gene TRBV7-9 combines with J gene TRBJ1-4; 9 bases agree with TRBD1. There are 14 residues in the CDR3. Trimming at V came to 4 bases and at J to 4 bases, leaving 1 base not matched to a gene. Germline V gene data show CDR1 as SEHNR and CDR2 as FQNEAQ (reference sequence). CDR3 coding DNA: TGTGCCAGCAGCTCGGGACAGGGTAATGAAAAACTGTTTTTT. It encodes CASSSGQGNEKLFF.

The CDR3 DNA sequence: TGTGCCAGCTCTCCCGGAGTGGCACAGTTCTTC. Its protein product is CASSPGVAQFF. The rearrangement joins TRBV18 to TRBJ2-1; no clear D gene. Germline CDR1 is KGHSH and CDR2 is LQKENI. CDR3 length: 11 amino acids. The V end lost 6 bases, the J end lost 13 bases, and 13 bases lay between the germline ends.